This T cell receptor (beta chain) was sequenced in a study of tumor and adjacent non-tumor tissue in lung cancer. Study information: Patients comprised eleven to twelve adenocarcinoma, a couple of squamous cell carcinoma and 1 small cell lung cancer. Aged 31 to 76 years, patients included nine to eleven men and 4 to 6 women with stage I to III disease.

TCRbeta libraries were built with three rounds of nested PCR, modified from ARM-PCR. MiXCR, run by TCRdb on the multiplex PCR reads, gives a single entry per CDR3 protein. This table holds tens of thousands of distinct CDR3 sequences, approximately 73% found once. Germline V CDR1 and CDR2: SGHNT, YYREEE (reference sequence). This CDR3 is 16 amino acids long. Turning to this clonotype: A read error may account for a junction end that differs from germline.

No cell sorting was done before RNA was extracted from the tissue. The rearrangement joins TRBV5-4 to TRBJ2-3; the match to TRBD2 covers 8 bases. This TCR derives from a man between 60 and 70 years old with non-small cell lung cancer. The material sequenced was lung tumor tissue. The CDR3 sequence: CAGSPTEREPGDTQYF. CDR3 in DNA: TGTGCCGGCAGCCCTACCGAGCGGGAGCCTGGAGATACGCAGTATTTT.